These 3 T cell receptor beta chains came from one sample sequenced in a study of blood T cell repertoires in COVID-19. The repertoire was sequenced with immunoSEQ multiplex PCR; TCRdb's copy has only in-frame clones and lacks some. The sample carries more than 85,000 clones, 70% to 85% recorded once. Sequenced sample: peripheral blood. Receptors originate from a human donor in a cohort sampled during active COVID-19.

This clone was seen more than once but under ten times. The chain carries TRBV9 and TRBJ2-7; weak D call: TRBD1 (7 bases). The V gene lost 0 bases and the J gene lost 7 bases, with 11 bases spanning the gap. The CDR3 consists of 13 residues. Per germline, CDR1 SGDLS and CDR2 YYNGEE. The CDR3 DNA sequence: TGTGCCAGCAGCGTAGGCCAGGGGGGAGAGCAGTACTTC. It encodes CASSVGQGGEQYF.

This chain joins TRBV28 and TRBJ2-7, with TRBD1 matching over 9 bases. Trimming took 7 bases from V and 5 from J; bases not matched to a gene: 12. CDR3 length equals 15 residues. CDR1 is MDHEN and CDR2 is SYDVKM in the germline V gene. CDR3 loop: CASTQAGTGLNEQYF. The DNA of the CDR3 is TGTGCCAGCACCCAAGCCGGGACAGGGCTCAACGAGCAGTACTTC.

CDR3 in amino acids: CASQGAHGNTIYF. The CDR3, as DNA: TGTGCCTCACAGGGGGCGCACGGAAACACCATATATTTT. The rearrangement links TRBV15 to TRBJ1-3; 9 bases agree with TRBD1. Germline V gene lookup returns CDR1 LNHNV and CDR2 YYDKDF (reference sequence). J lost 4 bases, V lost 11 bases, and 6 bases had no gene match. This CDR3 spans 13 amino acids.